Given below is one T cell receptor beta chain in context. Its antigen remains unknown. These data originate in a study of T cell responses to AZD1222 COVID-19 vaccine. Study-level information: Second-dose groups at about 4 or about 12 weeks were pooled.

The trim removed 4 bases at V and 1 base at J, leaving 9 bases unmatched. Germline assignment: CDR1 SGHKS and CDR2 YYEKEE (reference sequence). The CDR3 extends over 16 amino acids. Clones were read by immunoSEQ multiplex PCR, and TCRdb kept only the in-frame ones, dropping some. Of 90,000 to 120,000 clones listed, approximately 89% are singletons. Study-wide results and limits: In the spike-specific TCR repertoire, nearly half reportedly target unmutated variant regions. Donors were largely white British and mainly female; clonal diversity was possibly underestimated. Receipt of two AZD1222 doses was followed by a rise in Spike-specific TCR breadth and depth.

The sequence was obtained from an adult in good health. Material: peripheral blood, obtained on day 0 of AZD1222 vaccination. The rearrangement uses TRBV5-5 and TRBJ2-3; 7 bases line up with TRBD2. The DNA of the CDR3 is TGTGCCAGCAGCATAGGACCTAGCGGAGGCACAGATACGCAGTATTTT. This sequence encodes CASSIGPSGGTDTQYF.